This TCR beta chain was observed in a study of T cells after yellow fever vaccination. Production of TCR cDNA was by 5'RACE template switching, which also added a universal primer site and UMIs. One entry per CDR3 protein results from TCRdb running MiXCR on the 5' RACE reads. The sample lists about 85,000 distinct CDR3 sequences, about an eighth seen once, with 20% to 25% in the top ten. The germline V gene encodes CDR1 LNHDA and CDR2 SQIVND (reference sequence). The CDR3 runs to 14 residues. V lost 5 bases and J lost 4, with 15 bases in between. The TCR comes from a man between 18 and 29 years old who received the YFV17D yellow fever vaccine. The chain uses TRBV19 and TRBJ2-7; D possibly uses TRBD1 or TRBD2 (5 bases each). This sample comprised CD8+ T cells not binding an NS4B(214-222) dextramer, sorted from PBMCs, obtained about 21 days after the first yellow fever vaccination. CDR3 coding DNA: TGTGCCAGTAGTGCCTGGGACGGAGGATACGAGCAGTACTTC. Encoded protein: CASSAWDGGYEQYF.